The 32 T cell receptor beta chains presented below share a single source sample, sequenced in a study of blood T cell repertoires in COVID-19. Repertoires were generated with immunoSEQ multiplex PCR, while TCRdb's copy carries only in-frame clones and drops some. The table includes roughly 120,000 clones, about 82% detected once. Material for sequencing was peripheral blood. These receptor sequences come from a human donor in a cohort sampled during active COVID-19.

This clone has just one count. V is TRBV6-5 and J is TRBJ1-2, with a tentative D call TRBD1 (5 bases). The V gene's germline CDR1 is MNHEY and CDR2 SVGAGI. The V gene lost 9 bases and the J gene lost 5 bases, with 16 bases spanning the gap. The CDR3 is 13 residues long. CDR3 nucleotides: TGTGCCAGTGCTAAAGGGGATCCTTATGGCTACACCTTC. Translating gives CASAKGDPYGYTF.

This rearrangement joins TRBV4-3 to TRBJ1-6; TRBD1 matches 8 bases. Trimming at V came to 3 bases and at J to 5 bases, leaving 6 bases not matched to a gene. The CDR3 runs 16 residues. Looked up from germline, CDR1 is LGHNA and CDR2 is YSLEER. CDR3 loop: CASSHFGQGDNSPLHF. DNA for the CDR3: TGCGCCAGCAGCCATTTTGGACAGGGAGATAATTCACCCCTCCACTTT.

The CDR3 is CASSRQGITSNQPQHF. The CDR3 DNA reads as TGTGCCAGCAGCAGACAGGGGATAACGAGCAATCAGCCCCAGCATTTT. The chain recombines TRBV6-2 or TRBV6-3 with TRBJ1-5; 8 bases agree with TRBD1. CDR1 MNHEY and CDR2 SVGEGT come from the germline V gene. V gave up 6 bases and J gave up 1 base; unmatched junction bases: 8. This CDR3 has 16 amino acids.

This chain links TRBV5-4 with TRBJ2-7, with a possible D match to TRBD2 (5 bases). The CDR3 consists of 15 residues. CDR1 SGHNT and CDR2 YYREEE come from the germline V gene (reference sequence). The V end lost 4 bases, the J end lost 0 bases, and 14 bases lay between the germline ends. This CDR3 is CASSKQRSSSYEQYF. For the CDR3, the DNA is TGTGCCAGCAGCAAGCAGCGGTCCTCCTCCTACGAGCAGTACTTC. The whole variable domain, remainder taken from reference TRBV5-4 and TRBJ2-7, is ETGVTQSPTHLIKTRGQQVTLRCSSQSGHNTVSWYQQALGQGPQFIFQYYREEENGRGNFPPRFSGLQFPNYSSELNVNALELDDSALYLCASSKQRSSSYEQYFGPGTRLTVT.

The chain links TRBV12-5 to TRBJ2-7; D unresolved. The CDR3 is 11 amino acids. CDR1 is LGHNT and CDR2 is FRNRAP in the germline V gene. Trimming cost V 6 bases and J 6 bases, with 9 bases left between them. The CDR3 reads CASGARGEQYF. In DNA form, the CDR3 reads TGTGCTAGTGGAGCCCGCGGCGAGCAGTACTTC.

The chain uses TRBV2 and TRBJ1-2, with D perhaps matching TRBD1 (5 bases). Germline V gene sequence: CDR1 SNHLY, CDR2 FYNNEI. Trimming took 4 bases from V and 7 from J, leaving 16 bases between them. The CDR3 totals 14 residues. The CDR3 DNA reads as TGTGCCAGCAGTGCTGAGACAGACTCCCCTGGCTACACCTTC. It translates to CASSAETDSPGYTF.

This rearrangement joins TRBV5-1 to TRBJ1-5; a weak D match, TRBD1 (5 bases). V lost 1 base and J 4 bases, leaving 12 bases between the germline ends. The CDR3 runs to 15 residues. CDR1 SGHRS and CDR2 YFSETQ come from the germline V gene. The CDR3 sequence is CASSLYSGSNQPQHF. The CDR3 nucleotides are TGCGCCAGCAGCTTGTACTCAGGGTCAAATCAGCCCCAGCATTTT.

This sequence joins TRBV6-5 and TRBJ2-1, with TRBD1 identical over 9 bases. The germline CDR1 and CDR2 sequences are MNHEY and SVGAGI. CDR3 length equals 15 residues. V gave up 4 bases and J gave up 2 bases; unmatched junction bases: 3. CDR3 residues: CASSSRQGAYNEQFF. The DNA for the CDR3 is TGTGCCAGCAGTTCTCGACAGGGGGCCTACAATGAGCAGTTCTTC.

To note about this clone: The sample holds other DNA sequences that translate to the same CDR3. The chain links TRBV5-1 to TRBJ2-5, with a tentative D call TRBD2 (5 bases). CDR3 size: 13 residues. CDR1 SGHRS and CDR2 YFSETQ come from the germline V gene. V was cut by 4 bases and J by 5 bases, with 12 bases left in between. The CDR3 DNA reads TGCGCCAGCAGCCTCAGCGGTTCGGAGACCCAGTACTTC. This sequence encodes CASSLSGSETQYF. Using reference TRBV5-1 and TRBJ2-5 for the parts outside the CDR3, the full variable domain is KAGVTQTPRYLIKTRGQQVTLSCSPISGHRSVSWYQQTPGQGLQFLFEYFSETQRNKGNFPGRFSGRQFSNSRSEMNVSTLELGDSALYLCASSLSGSETQYFGPGTRLLVL.

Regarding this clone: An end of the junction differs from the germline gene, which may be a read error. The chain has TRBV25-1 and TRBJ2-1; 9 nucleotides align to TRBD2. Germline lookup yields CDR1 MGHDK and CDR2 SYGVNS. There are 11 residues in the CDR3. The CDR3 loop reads CASSGLAARLF. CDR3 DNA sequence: TGTGCCAGCAGTGGACTAGCGGCACGGCTCTTC.

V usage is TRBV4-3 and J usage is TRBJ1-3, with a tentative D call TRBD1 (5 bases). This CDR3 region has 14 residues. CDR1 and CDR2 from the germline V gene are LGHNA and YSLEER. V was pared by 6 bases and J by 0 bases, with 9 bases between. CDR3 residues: CASRGGYSGNTIYF. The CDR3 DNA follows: TGCGCCAGCAGGGGGGGGTACTCTGGAAACACCATATATTTT.

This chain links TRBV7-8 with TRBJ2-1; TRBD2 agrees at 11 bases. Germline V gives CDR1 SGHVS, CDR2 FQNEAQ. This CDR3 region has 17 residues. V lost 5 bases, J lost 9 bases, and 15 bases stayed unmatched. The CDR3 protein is CASSPEGSGRVGGEQFF. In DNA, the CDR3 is TGTGCCAGCAGCCCGGAGGGTAGCGGGAGGGTAGGGGGTGAGCAGTTCTTC.

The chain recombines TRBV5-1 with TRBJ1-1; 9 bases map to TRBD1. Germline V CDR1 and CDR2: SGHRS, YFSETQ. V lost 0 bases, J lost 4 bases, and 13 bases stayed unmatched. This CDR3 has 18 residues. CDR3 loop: CASSLAHLPGTGFTEAFF. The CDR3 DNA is TGCGCCAGCAGCTTGGCTCACCTTCCCGGGACAGGGTTCACTGAAGCTTTCTTT. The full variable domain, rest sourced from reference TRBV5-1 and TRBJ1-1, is KAGVTQTPRYLIKTRGQQVTLSCSPISGHRSVSWYQQTPGQGLQFLFEYFSETQRNKGNFPGRFSGRQFSNSRSEMNVSTLELGDSALYLCASSLAHLPGTGFTEAFFGQGTRLTVV.

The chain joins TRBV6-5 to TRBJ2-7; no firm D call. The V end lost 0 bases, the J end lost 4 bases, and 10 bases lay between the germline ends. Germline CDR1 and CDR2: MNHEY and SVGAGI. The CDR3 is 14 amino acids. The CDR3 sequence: CASSYSNSLYEQYF. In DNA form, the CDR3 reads TGTGCCAGCAGTTACTCGAACAGCTTATACGAGCAGTACTTC.

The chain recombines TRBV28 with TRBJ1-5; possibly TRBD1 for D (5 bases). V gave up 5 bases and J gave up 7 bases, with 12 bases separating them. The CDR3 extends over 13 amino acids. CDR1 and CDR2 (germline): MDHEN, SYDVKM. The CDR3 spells CASSDGQLQPQHF. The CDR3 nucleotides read TGTGCCAGCAGTGACGGACAATTGCAGCCCCAGCATTTT.

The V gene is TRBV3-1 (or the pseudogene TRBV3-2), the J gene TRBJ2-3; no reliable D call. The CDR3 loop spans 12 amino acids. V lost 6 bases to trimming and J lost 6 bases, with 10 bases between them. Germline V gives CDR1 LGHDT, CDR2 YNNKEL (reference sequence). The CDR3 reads CASSSPGDTQYF. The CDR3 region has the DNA TGTGCCAGCAGTTCCCCCGGGGATACGCAGTATTTT.

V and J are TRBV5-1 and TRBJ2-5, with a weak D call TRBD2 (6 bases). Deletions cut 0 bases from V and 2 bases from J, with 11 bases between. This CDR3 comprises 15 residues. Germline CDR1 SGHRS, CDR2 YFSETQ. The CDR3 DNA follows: TGCGCCAGCAGCTTGGGCCCTAGCGCACAAGAGACCCAGTACTTC. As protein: CASSLGPSAQETQYF.

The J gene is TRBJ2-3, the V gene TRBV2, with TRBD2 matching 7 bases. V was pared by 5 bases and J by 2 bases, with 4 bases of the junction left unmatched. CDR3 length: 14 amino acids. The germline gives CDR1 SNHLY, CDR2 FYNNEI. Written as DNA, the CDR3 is TGTGCCAGCAGTCTAGCGGTCAACACAGATACGCAGTATTTT. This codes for CASSLAVNTDTQYF.

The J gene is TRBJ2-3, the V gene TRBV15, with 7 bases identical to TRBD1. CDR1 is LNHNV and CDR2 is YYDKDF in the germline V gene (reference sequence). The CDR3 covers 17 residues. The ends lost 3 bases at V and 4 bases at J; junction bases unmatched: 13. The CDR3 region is CATSRGQYRGFADTQYF. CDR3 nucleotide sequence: TGTGCCACCAGCAGGGGTCAATACAGGGGATTCGCAGATACGCAGTATTTT.

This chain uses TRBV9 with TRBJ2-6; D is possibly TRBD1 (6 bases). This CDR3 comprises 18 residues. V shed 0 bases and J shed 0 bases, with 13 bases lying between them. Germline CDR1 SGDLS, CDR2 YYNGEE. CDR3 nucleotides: TGTGCCAGCAGCGTAGGTGAGGGGGTTTCCTCTGGGGCCAACGTCCTGACTTTC. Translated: CASSVGEGVSSGANVLTF.

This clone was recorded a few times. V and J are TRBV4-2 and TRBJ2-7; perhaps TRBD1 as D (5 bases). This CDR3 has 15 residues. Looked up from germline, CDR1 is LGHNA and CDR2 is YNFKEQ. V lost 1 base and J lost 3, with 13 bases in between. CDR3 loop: CASSQAGLTGYEQYF. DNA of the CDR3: TGTGCCAGCAGCCAAGCAGGGCTGACTGGCTACGAGCAGTACTTC.

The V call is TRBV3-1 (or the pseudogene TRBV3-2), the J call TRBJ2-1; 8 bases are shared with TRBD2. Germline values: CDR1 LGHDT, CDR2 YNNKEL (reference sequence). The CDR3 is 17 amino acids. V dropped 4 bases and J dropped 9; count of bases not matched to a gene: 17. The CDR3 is CASSLRTTSVGTGEQFF. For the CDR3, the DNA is TGTGCCAGCAGCCTTCGGACGACTAGCGTCGGAACGGGTGAGCAGTTCTTC.

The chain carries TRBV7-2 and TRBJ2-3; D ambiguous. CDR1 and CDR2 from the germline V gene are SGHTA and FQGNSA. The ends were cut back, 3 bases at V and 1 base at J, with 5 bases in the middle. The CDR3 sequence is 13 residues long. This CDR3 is CASSFPGTDTQYF. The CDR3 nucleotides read TGTGCCAGCAGCTTCCCTGGCACAGATACGCAGTATTTT.

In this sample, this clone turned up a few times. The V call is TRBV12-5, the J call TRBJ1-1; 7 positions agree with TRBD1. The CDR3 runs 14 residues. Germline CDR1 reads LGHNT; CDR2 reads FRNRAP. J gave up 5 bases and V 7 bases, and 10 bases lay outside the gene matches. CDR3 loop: CASVYRGDSTEAFF. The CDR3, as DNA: TGTGCTAGTGTTTACAGGGGAGATAGTACTGAAGCTTTCTTT.

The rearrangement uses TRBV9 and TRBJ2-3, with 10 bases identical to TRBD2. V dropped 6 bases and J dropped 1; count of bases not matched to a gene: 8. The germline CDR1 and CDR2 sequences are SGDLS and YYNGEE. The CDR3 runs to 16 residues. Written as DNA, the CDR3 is TGTGCCAGCAATCCGGGGACTAGCGACCGCACAGATACGCAGTATTTT. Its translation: CASNPGTSDRTDTQYF.

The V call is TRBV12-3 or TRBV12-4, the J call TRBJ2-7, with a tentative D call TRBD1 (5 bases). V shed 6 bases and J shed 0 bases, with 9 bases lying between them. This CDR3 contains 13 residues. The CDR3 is CASRTDTSYEQYF. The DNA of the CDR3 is TGTGCCAGCAGGACGGACACCTCCTACGAGCAGTACTTC.

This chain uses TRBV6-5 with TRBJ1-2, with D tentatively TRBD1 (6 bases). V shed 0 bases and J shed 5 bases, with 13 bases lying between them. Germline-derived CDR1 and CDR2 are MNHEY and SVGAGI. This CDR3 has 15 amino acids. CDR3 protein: CASSYSAGAGYGYTF. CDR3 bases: TGTGCCAGCAGTTACTCGGCAGGGGCAGGGTATGGCTACACCTTC.

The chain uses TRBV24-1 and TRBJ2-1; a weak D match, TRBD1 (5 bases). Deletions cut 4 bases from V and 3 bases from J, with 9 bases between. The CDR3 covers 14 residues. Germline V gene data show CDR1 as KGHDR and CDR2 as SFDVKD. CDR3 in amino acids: CATSETTVYNEQFF. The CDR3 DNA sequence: TGTGCCACCAGTGAGACGACAGTCTACAATGAGCAGTTCTTC.

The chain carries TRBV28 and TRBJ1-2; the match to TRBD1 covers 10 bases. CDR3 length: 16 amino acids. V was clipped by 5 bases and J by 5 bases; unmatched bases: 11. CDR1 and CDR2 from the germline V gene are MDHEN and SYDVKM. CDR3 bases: TGTGCCAGCAGTGCAAGGACAGGGGGAAAACTGTATGGCTACACCTTC. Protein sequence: CASSARTGGKLYGYTF.

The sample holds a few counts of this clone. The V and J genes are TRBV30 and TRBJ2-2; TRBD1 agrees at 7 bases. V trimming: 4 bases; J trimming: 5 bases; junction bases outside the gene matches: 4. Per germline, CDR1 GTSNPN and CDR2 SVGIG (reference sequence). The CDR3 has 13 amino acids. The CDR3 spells CAWNQQGTGELFF. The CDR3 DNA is TGTGCCTGGAACCAACAGGGGACCGGGGAGCTGTTTTTT.

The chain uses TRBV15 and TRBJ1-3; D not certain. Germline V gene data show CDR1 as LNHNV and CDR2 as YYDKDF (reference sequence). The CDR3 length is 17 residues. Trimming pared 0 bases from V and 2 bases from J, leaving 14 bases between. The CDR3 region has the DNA TGTGCCACCAGCAGAGAACGGTCTACCGCAACTGGAAACACCATATATTTT. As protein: CATSRERSTATGNTIYF.

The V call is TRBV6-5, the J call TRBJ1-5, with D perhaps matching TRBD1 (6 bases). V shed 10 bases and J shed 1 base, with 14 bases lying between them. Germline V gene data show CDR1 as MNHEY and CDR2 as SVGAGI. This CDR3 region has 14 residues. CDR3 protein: CAIDDRFSNQPQHF. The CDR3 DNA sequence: TGTGCCATCGATGACAGGTTCAGCAATCAGCCCCAGCATTTT.